A single T cell receptor beta chain is shown here with its context. The antigen is unknown. Every one of the donors was a healthy Caucasian. The CDR3 loop spans 16 amino acids. The germline V and J ends were trimmed by 6 bases and 6 bases, with 18 bases remaining between them. In germline, CDR1 is MNHNS, CDR2 SASEGT. This specimen belongs to a study of identical twins. Regarding the study as a whole: Carriage of fewer insertions was seen in abundant cord blood beta clonotypes, whereas memory repertoires showed none.

TCRdb used MiXCR to reprocess the 5' RACE reads, holding one entry per CDR3 protein. The table lists a few hundred thousand distinct CDR3 sequences, about a fifth of them singletons. This receptor was identified in a man aged 50-59 years in good health. The sample comprised naive T cells sorted from blood. The chain couples TRBV6-1 to TRBJ1-6, with D unresolved. The CDR3 protein is CASSSNRLLVNSPLHF. The CDR3 nucleotides read TGTGCCAGCAGCTCGAACCGACTACTAGTTAATTCACCCCTCCACTTT.